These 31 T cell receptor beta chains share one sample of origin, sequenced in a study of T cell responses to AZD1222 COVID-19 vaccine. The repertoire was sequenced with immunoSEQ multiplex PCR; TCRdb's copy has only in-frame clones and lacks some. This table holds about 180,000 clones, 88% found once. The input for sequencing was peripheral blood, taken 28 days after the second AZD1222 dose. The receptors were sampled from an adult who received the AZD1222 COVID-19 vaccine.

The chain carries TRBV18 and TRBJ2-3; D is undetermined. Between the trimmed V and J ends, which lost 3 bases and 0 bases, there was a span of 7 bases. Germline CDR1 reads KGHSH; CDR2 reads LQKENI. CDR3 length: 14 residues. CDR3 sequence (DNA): TGTGCCAGCTCACCCACTTATAGCACAGATACGCAGTATTTT. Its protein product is CASSPTYSTDTQYF.

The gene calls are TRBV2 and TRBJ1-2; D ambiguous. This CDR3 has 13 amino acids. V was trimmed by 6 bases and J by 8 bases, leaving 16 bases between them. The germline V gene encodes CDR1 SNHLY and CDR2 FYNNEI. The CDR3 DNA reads TGTGCCAGCAGCCCTGAACCCTTGTTGGGCTACACCTTC. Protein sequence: CASSPEPLLGYTF.

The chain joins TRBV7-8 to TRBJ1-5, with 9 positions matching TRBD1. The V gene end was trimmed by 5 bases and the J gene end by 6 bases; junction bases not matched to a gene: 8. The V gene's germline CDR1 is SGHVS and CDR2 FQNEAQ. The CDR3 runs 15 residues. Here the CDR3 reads CASSIRPQGAQPQHF. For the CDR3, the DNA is TGTGCCAGCAGCATTAGGCCACAGGGGGCTCAGCCCCAGCATTTT.

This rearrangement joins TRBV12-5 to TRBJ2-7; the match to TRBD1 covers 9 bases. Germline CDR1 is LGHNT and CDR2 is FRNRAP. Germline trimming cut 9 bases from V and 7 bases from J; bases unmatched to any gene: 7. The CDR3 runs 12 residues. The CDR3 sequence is CASPQGAREQYF. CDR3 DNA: TGTGCTAGCCCACAGGGGGCGCGGGAGCAGTACTTC.

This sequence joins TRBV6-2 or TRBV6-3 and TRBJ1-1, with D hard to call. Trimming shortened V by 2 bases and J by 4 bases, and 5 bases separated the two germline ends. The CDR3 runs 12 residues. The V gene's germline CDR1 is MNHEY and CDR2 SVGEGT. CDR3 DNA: TGTGCCAGCAGTTACCTCCGCACTGAAGCTTTCTTT. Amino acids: CASSYLRTEAFF.

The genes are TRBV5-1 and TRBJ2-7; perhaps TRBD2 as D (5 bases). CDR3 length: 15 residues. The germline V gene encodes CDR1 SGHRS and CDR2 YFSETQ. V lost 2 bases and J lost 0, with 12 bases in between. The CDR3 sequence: CASSLEGASSYEQYF. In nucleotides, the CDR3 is TGCGCCAGCAGCTTAGAGGGTGCCAGCTCCTACGAGCAGTACTTC.

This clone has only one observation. CDR3 nucleotides: TGTGCCAGCAGCAGCTTCCAATCAGGGAACACTGAAGCTTTCTTT. Amino acid sequence: CASSSFQSGNTEAFF. This sequence joins TRBV5-6 and TRBJ1-1; D gene ambiguous. Trimming removed 4 bases at V and 1 base at J, with 14 bases between. CDR3 length: 15 amino acids. Germline assignment: CDR1 SGHDT and CDR2 YYEEEE. Full variable domain (outside the CDR3, taken from reference TRBV5-6 and TRBJ1-1): DAGVTQSPTHLIKTRGQQVTLRCSPKSGHDTVSWYQQALGQGPQFIFQYYEEEERQRGNFPDRFSGHQFPNYSSELNVNALLLGDSALYLCASSSFQSGNTEAFFGQGTRLTVV.

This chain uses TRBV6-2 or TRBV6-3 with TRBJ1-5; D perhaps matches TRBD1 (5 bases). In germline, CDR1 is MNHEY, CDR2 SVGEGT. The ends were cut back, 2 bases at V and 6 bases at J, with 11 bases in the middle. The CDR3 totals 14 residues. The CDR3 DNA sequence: TGTGCCAGCAGTTACGGCCAGGGAGGTCAGCCCCAGCATTTT. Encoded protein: CASSYGQGGQPQHF.

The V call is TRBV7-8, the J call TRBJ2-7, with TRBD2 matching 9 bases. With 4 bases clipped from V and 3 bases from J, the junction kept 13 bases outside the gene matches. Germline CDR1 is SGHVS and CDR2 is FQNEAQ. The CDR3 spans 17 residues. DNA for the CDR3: TGTGCCAGCAGCTCCTCTGGGTCCAGCGGGAGGCTCTACGAGCAGTACTTC. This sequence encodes CASSSSGSSGRLYEQYF.

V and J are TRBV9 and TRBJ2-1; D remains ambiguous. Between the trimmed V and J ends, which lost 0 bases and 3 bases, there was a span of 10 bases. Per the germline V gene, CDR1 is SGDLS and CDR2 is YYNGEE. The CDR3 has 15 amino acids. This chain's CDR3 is CASSVGRPVYNEQFF. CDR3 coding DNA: TGTGCCAGCAGCGTAGGGAGACCGGTCTACAATGAGCAGTTCTTC.

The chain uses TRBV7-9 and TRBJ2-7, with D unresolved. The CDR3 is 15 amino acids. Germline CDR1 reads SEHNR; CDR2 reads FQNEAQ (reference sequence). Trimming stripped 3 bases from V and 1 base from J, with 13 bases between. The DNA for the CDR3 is TGTGCCAGCAGCTTGGTAACGGCGTCGTCCTACGAGCAGTACTTC. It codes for CASSLVTASSYEQYF. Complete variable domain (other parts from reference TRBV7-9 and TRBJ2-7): DTGVSQNPRHKITKRGQNVTFRCDPISEHNRLYWYRQTLGQGPEFLTYFQNEAQLEKSRLLSDRFSAERPKGSFSTLEIQRTEQGDSAMYLCASSLVTASSYEQYFGPGTRLTVT.

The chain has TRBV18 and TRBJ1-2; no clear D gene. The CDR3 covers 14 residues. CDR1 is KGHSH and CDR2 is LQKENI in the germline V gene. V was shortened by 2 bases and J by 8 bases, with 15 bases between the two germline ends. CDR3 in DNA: TGTGCCAGCTCACCAGTGGGCAGGCCAGAGGGCTACACCTTC. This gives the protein CASSPVGRPEGYTF.

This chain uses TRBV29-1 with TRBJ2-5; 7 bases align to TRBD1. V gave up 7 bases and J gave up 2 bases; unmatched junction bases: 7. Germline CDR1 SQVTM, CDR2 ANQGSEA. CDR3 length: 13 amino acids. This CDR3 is CSASGQLQETQYF. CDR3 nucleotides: TGCAGCGCCTCGGGACAGCTACAAGAGACCCAGTACTTC.

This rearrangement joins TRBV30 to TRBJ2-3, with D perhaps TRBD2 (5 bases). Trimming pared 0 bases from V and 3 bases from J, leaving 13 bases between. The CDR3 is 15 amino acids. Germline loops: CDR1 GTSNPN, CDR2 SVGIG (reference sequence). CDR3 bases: TGTGCCTGGAGTGTGGAACGGGATTATACAGATACGCAGTATTTT. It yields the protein CAWSVERDYTDTQYF.

The CDR3 nucleotides are TGTGCCAGCAGCTTTCCCGACCTTGAGGGAAACACCATATATTTT. Protein product: CASSFPDLEGNTIYF. The chain is built from TRBV7-9 and TRBJ1-3, with D unclear. The CDR3 runs 15 residues. The germline V and J ends were trimmed by 3 bases and 4 bases, with 13 bases remaining between them. CDR1 is SEHNR and CDR2 is FQNEAQ in the germline V gene (reference sequence).

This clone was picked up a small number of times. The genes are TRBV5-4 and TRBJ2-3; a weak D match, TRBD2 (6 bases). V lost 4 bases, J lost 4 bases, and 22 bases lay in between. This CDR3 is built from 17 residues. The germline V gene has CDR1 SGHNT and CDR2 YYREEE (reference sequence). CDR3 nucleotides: TGTGCCAGCAGCCCCTGGGGGGACCATTTTACGGCAGATACGCAGTATTTT. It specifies CASSPWGDHFTADTQYF. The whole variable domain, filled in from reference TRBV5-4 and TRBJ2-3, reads ETGVTQSPTHLIKTRGQQVTLRCSSQSGHNTVSWYQQALGQGPQFIFQYYREEENGRGNFPPRFSGLQFPNYSSELNVNALELDDSALYLCASSPWGDHFTADTQYFGPGTRLTVL.

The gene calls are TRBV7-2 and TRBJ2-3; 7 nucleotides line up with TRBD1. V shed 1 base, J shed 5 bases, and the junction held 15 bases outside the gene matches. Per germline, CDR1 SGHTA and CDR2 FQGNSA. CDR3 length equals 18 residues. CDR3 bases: TGTGCCAGCAGCTTAGGGGCGTCTGGGTCCACAGGGGTAGATACGCAGTATTTT. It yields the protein CASSLGASGSTGVDTQYF.

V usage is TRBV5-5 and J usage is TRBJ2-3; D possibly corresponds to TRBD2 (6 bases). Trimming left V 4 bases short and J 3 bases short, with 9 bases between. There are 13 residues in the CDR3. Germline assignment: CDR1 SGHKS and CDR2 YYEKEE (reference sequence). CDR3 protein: CASSDLATDTQYF. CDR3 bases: TGTGCCAGCAGCGATCTAGCGACAGATACGCAGTATTTT.

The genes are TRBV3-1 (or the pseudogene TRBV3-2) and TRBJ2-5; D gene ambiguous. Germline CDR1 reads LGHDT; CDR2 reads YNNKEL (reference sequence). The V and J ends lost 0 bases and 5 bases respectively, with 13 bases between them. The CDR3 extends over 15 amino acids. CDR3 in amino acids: CASSQDLADGETQYF. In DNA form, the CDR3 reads TGTGCCAGCAGCCAAGATCTGGCAGATGGGGAGACCCAGTACTTC.

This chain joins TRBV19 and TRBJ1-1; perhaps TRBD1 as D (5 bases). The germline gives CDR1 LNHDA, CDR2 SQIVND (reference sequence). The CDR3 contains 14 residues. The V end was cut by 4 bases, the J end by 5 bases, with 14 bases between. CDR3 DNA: TGTGCCAGTAGTACCGACAGAAGAATTACTGAAGCTTTCTTT. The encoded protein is CASSTDRRITEAFF.

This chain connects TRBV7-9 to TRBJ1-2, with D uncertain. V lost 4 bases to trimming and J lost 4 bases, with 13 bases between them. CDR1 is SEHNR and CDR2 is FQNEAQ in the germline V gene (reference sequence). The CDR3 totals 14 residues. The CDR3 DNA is TGTGCCAGCAGCTGGGGTTCCCCCCGCTATGGCTACACCTTC. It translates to CASSWGSPRYGYTF.

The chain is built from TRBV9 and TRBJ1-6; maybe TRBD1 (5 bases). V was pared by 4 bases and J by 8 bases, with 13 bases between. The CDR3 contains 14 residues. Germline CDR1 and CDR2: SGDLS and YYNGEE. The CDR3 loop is CASSKQGIDSPLHF. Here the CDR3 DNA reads TGTGCCAGCAGCAAGCAGGGTATTGATTCACCCCTCCACTTT.

The CDR3 loop reads CASSPSSGLSYEQYF. CDR3 nucleotide sequence: TGTGCCAGCAGCCCTAGTAGCGGGCTCTCCTACGAGCAGTACTTC. The chain combines TRBV11-2 with TRBJ2-7; 7 bases align to TRBD2. Per the germline V gene, CDR1 is SGHAT and CDR2 is FQNNGV. This CDR3 contains 15 residues. J gave up 0 bases and V 5 bases, and 7 bases lay outside the gene matches.

Here the CDR3 reads CASSQLRSDTQYF. For the CDR3, the DNA is TGTGCCAGCAGCCAATTGCGTTCAGATACGCAGTATTTT. The chain carries TRBV14 and TRBJ2-3; D gene unclear. The length of the CDR3 is 13 residues. Trimming stripped 2 bases from V and 4 bases from J, with 7 bases between. Germline-derived CDR1 and CDR2 are SGHDN and FVKESK. Full variable domain (rest looked up from reference TRBV14 and TRBJ2-3): EAGVTQFPSHSVIEKGQTVTLRCDPISGHDNLYWYRRVMGKEIKFLLHFVKESKQDESGMPNNRFLAERTGGTYSTLKVQPAELEDSGVYFCASSQLRSDTQYFGPGTRLTVL.

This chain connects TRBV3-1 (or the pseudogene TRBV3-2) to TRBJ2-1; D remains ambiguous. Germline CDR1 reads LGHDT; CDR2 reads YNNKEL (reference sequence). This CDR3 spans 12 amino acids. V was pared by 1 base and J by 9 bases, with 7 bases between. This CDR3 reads CASSQGPGEQFF. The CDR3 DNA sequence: TGTGCCAGCAGCCAAGGGCCCGGTGAGCAGTTCTTC.

In DNA form, the CDR3 reads TGTGCCAGCAGACCTGACATGTCCTCTGGAAACACCATATATTTT. This encodes CASRPDMSSGNTIYF. The chain joins TRBV28 to TRBJ1-3; D remains ambiguous. V was shortened by 6 bases and J by 0 bases, with 12 bases between the two germline ends. The CDR3 has 15 amino acids. CDR1 is MDHEN, CDR2 SYDVKM, per germline.

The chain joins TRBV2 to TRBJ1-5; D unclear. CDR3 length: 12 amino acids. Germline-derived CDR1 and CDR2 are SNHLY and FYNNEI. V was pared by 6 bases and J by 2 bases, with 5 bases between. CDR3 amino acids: CASRGGNQPQHF. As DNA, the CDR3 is TGTGCCAGCAGGGGTGGCAATCAGCCCCAGCATTTT.

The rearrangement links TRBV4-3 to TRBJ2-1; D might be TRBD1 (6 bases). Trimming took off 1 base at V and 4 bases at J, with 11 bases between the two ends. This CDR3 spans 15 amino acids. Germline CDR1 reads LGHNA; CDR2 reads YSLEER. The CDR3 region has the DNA TGCGCCAGCAGCCAAGCAGGGGAGAGTTACAATGAGCAGTTCTTC. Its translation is CASSQAGESYNEQFF.

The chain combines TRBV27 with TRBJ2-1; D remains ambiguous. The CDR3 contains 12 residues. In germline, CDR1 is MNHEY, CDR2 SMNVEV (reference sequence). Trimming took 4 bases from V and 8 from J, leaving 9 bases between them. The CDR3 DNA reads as TGTGCCAGCAGTTCCTCTCGGGATGAGCAGTTCTTC. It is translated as CASSSSRDEQFF.

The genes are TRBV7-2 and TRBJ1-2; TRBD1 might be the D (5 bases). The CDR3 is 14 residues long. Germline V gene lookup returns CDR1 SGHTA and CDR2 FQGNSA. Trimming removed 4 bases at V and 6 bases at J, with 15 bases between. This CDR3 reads CASSSSGRADGYTF. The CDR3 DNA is TGTGCCAGCAGCTCCTCGGGCAGGGCCGATGGCTACACCTTC.

CDR3 sequence reads: CASQTGPNTGELFF. CDR3 bases: TGTGCCAGCCAGACAGGCCCGAACACCGGGGAGCTGTTTTTT. The J gene is TRBJ2-2, the V gene TRBV10-3, with a possible D match to TRBD1 (6 bases). Per the germline V gene, CDR1 is ENHRY and CDR2 is SYGVKD. CDR3 size: 14 residues. The V and J ends lost 10 bases and 0 bases respectively, with 12 bases between them.